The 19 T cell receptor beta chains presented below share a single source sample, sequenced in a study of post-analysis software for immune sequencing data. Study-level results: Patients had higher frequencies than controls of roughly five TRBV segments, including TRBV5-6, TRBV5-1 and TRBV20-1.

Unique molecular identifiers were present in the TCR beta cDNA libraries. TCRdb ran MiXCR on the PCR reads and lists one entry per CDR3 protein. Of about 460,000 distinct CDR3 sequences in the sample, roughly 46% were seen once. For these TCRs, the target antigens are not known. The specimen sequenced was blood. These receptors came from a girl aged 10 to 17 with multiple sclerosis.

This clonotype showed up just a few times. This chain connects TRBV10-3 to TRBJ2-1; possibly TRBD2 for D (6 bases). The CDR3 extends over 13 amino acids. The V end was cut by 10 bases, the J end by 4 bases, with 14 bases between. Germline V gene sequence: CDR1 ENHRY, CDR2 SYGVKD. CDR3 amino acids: CASTGTVYNEQFF. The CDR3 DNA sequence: TGTGCCAGTACCGGGACTGTGTACAATGAGCAGTTCTTC.

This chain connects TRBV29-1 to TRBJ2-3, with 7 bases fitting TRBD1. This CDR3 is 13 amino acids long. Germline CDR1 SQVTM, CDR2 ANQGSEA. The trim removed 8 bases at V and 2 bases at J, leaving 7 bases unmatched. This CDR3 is CSLTGDPTDTQYF. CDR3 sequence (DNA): TGCAGCTTAACAGGGGATCCCACAGATACGCAGTATTTT.

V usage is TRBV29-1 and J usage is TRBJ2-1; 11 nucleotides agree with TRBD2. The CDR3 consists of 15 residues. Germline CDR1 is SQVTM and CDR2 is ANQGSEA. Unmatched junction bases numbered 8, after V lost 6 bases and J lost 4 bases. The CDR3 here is CSVLYGTSGYNEQFF. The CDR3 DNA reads TGCAGCGTCCTATACGGGACTAGCGGATACAATGAGCAGTTCTTC.

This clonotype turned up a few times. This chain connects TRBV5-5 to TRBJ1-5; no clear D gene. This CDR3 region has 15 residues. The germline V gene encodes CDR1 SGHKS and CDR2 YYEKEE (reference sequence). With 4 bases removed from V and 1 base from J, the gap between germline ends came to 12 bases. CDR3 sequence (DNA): TGTGCCAGCAGCCTGGGTCATGGGAGCAATCAGCCCCAGCATTTT. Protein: CASSLGHGSNQPQHF.

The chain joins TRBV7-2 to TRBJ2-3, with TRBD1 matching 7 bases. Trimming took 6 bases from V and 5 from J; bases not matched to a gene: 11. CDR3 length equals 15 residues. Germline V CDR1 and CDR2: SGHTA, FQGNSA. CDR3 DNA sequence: TGTGCCAGCAGAAATACAGGGGTTTTAGGAGATACGCAGTATTTT. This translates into CASRNTGVLGDTQYF.

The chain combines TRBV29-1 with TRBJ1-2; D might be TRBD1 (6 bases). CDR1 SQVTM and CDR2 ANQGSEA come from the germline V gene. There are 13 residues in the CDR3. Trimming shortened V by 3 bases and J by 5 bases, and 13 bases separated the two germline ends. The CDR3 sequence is CSVEWGQEYGYTF. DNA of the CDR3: TGCAGCGTTGAGTGGGGGCAGGAATATGGCTACACCTTC.

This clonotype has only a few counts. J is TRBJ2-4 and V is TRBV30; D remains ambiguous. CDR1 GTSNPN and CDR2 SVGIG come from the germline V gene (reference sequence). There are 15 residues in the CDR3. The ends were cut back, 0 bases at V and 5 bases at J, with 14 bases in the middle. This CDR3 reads CAWSVTRAGQNIQYF. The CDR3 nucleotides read TGTGCCTGGAGTGTAACCCGCGCAGGACAAAACATTCAGTACTTC.

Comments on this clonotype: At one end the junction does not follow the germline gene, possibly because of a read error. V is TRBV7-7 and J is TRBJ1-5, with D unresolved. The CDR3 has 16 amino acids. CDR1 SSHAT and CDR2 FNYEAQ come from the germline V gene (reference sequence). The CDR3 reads CASSLEGQWISQPQHF. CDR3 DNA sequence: TGTGCTAGCAGCTTAGAGGGTCAGTGGATTAGTCAGCCCCAGCATTTT.

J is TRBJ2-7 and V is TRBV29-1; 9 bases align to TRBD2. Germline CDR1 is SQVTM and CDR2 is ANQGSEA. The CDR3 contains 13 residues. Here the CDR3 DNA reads TGCAGTTCCCAGCGGGAGGAGGTCAATGAGCAGTACTTC. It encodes CSSQREEVNEQYF.

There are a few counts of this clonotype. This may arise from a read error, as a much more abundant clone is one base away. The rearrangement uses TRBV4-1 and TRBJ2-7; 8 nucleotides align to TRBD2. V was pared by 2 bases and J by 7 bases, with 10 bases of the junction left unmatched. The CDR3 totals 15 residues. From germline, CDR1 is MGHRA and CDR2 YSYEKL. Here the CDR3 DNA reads TGCGCCAGCAGCCAATTACTGCGGGAGGTCAATGAGCAGTACTTC. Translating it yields CASSQLLREVNEQYF.

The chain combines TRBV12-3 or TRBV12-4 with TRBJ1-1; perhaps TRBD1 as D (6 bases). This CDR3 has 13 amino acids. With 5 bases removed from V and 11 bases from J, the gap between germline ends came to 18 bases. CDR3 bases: TGTGCCAGCAGTGTCCGACAGGATAAACAGGCTTTCTTT. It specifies CASSVRQDKQAFF.

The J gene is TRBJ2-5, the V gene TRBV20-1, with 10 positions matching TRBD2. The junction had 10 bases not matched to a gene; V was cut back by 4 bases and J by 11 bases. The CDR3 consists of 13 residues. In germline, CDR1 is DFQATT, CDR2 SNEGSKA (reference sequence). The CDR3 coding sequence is TGCAGTGCTACCGGGACTAGCGCGGTGGAGCAGTACTTC. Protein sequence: CSATGTSAVEQYF.

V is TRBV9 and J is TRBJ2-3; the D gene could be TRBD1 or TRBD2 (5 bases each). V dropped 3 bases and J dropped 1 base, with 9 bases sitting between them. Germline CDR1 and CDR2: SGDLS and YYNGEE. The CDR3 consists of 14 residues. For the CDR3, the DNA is TGTGCCAGCAGCGAGGGGACCCGCACAGATACGCAGTATTTT. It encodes CASSEGTRTDTQYF.

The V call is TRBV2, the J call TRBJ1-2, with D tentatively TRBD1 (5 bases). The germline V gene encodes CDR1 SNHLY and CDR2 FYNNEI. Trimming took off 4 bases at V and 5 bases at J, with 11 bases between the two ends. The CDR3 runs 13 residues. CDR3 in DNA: TGTGCCAGCAGTGCGGACGGGACGTATGGCTACACCTTC. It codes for CASSADGTYGYTF.

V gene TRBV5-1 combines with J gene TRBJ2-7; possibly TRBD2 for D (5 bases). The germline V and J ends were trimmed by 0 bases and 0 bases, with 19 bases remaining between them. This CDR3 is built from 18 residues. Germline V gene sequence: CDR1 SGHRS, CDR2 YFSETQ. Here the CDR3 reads CASSLEGSTSGGSYEQYF. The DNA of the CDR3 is TGCGCCAGCAGCTTGGAAGGCAGCACTAGTGGAGGCTCCTACGAGCAGTACTTC.

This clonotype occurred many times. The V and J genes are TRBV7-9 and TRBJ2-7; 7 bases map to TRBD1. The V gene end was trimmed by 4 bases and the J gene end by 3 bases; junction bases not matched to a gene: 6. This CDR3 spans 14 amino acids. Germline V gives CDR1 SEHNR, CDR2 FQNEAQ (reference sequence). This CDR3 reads CASSSPGTDYEQYF. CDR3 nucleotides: TGTGCCAGCAGCTCGCCTGGGACAGACTACGAGCAGTACTTC.

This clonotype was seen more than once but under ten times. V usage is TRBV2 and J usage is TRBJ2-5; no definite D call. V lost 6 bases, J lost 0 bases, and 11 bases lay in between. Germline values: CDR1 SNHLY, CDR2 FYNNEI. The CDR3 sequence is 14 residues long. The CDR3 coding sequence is TGTGCCAGCAGCAATCCATTGTACCAAGAGACCCAGTACTTC. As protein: CASSNPLYQETQYF.

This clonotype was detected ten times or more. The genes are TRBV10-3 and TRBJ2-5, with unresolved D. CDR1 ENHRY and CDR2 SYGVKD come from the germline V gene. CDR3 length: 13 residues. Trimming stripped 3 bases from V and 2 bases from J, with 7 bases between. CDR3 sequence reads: CAISDGGQETQYF. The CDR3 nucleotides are TGTGCCATCAGTGATGGTGGACAAGAGACCCAGTACTTC.

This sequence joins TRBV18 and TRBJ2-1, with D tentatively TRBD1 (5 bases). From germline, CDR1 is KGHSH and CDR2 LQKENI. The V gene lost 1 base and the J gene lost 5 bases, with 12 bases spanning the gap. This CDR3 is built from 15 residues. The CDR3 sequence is CASSPRQLLDNEQFF. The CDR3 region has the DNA TGTGCCAGCTCACCACGACAGCTCCTGGACAATGAGCAGTTCTTC.